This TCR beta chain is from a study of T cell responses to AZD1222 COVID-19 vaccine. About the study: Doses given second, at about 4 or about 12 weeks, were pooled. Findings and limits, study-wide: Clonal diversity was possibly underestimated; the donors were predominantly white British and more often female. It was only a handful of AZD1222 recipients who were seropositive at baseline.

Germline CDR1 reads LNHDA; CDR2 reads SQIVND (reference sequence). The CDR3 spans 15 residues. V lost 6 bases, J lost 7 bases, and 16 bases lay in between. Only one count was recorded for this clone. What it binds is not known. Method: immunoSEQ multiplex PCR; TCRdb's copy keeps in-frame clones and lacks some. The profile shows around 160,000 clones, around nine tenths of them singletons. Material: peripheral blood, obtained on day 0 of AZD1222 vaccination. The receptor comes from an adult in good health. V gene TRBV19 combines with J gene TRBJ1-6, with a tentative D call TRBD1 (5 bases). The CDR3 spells CASSPRGAGNSPLHF. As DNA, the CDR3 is TGTGCCAGTAGCCCAAGGGGAGCGGGAAATTCACCCCTCCACTTT.